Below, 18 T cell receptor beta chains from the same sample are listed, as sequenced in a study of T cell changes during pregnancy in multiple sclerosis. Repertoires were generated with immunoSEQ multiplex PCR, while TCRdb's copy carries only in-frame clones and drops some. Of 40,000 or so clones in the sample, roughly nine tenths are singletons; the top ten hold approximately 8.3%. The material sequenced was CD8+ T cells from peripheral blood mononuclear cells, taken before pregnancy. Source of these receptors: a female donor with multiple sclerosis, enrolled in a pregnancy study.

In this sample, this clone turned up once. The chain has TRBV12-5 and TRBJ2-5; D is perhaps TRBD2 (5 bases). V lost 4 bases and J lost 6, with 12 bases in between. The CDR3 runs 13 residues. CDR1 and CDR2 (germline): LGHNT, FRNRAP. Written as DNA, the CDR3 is TGTGCTAGTGGTTCCGGACTCCTCAAGACCCAGTACTTC. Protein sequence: CASGSGLLKTQYF.

The CDR3 DNA is TGCAGCGTTACAGGGGCGGGAAGGTACAATGAGCAGTTCTTC. Its protein product is CSVTGAGRYNEQFF. The chain couples TRBV29-1 to TRBJ2-1; tentatively, D is TRBD1 (7 bases). This CDR3 comprises 14 residues. CDR1 and CDR2 from the germline V gene are SQVTM and ANQGSEA. The V end was cut by 5 bases, the J end by 4 bases, with 15 bases between.

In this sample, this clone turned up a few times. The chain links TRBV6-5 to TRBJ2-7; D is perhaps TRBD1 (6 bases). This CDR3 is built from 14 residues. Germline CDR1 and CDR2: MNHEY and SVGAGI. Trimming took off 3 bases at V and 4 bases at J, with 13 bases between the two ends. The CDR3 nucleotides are TGTGCCAGCAGTTATCAGGGGTGGGGGTACGAGCAGTACTTC. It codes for CASSYQGWGYEQYF.

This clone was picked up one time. In nucleotides, the CDR3 is TGTGCCAGTAGTTCGACTGGAGATACGCAGTATTTT. Amino acid sequence: CASSSTGDTQYF. V is TRBV19 and J is TRBJ2-3; no clear D. V lost 5 bases and J lost 5, with 8 bases in between. Germline V gene lookup returns CDR1 LNHDA and CDR2 SQIVND (reference sequence). This CDR3 spans 12 amino acids.

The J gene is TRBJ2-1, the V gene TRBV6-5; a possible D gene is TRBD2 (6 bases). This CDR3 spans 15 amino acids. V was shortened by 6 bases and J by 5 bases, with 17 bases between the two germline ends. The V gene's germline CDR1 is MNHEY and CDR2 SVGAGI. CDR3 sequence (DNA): TGTGCCAGCAGCTACCCGGGAGTGGAAGACAATGAGCAGTTCTTC. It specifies CASSYPGVEDNEQFF.

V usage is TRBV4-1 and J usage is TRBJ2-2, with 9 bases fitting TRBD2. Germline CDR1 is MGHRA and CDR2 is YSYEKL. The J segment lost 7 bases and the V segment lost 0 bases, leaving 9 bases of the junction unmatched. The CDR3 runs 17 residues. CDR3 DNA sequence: TGCGCCAGCAGCCAAGACGTAGTAGCGGGGGCCCTCGGGGAGCTGTTTTTT. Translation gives CASSQDVVAGALGELFF.

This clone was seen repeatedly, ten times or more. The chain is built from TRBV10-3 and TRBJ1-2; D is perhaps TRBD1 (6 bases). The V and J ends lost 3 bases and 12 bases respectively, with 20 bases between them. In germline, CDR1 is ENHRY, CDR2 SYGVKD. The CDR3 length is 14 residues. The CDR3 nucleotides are TGTGCCATCAGTGATGGAGGGAGAGGGGGGGCGCACACCTTC. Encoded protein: CAISDGGRGGAHTF.

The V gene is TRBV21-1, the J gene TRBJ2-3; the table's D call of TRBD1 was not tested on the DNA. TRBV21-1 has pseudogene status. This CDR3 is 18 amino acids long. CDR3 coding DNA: TGTGCCAGCAGCAAAGTAACCCAAAGGGACAAAAGCACAGATACGCAGTATTTT. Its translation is CASSKVTQRDKSTDTQYF.

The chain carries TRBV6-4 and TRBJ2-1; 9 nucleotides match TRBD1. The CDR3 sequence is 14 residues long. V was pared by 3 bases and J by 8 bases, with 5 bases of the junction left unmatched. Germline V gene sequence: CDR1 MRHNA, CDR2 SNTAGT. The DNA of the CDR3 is TGTGCCAGCAGTGAGATACAGGGGGCAGATGAGCAGTTCTTC. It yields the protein CASSEIQGADEQFF.

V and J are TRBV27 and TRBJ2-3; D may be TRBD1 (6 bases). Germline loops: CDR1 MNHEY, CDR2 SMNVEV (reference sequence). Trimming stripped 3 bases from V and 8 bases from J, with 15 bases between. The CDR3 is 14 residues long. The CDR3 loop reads CASSFGGTGATQYF. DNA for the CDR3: TGTGCCAGCAGTTTTGGGGGCACGGGTGCTACGCAGTATTTT.

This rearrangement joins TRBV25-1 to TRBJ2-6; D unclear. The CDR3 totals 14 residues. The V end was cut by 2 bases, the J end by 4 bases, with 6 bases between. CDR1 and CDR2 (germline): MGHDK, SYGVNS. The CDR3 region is CASSETPGANVLTF. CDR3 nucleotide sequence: TGTGCCAGCAGTGAAACACCGGGGGCCAACGTCCTGACTTTC.

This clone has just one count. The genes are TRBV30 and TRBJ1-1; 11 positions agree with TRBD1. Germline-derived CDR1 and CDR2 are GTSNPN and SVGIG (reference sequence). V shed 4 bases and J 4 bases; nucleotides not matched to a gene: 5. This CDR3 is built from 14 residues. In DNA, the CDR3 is TGTGCCTGGACCTCCGGGACAGGGGGCACTGAAGCTTTCTTT. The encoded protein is CAWTSGTGGTEAFF.

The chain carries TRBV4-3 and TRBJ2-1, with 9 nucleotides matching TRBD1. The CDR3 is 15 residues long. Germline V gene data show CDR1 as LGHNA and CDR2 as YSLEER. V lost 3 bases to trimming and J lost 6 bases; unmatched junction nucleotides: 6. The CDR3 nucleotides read TGCGCCAGCAGCCAGGGGACAGGGTACTTCAATGAGCAGTTCTTC. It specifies CASSQGTGYFNEQFF.

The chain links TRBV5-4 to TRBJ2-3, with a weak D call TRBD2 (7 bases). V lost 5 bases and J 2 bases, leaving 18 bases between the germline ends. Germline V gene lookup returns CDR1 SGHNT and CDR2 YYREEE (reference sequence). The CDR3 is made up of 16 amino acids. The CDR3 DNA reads TGTGCCAGCAGGTTGTGGGGGGGGCGAGACACAGATACGCAGTATTTT. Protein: CASRLWGGRDTDTQYF.

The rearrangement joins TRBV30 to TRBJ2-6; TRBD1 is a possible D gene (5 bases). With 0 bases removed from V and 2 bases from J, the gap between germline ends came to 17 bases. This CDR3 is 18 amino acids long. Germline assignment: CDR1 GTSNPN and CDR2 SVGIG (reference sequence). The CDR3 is CAWSVDNLGEPGANVLTF. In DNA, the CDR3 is TGTGCCTGGAGTGTGGACAACCTAGGGGAACCTGGGGCCAACGTCCTGACTTTC.

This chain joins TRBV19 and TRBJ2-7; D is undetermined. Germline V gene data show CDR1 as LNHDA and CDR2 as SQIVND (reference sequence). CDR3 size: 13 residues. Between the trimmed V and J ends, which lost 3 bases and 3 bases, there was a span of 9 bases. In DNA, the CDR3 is TGTGCCAGTAGTATGAGGATTCACTACGAGCAGTACTTC. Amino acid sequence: CASSMRIHYEQYF.

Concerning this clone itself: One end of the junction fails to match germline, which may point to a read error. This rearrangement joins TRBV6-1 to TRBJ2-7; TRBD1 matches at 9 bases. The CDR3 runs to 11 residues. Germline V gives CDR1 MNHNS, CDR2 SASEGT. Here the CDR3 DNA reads TGTGCCAGCGGGTCCAGGGACAGGGACCTCTTC. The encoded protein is CASGSRDRDLF.

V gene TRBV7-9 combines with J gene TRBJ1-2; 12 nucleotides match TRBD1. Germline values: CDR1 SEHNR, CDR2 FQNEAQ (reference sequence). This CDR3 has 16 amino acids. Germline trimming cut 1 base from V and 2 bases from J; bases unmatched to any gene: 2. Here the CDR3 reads CASSLGDRGRNYGYTF. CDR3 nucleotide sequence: TGTGCCAGCAGCTTAGGGGACAGGGGGCGCAACTATGGCTACACCTTC.